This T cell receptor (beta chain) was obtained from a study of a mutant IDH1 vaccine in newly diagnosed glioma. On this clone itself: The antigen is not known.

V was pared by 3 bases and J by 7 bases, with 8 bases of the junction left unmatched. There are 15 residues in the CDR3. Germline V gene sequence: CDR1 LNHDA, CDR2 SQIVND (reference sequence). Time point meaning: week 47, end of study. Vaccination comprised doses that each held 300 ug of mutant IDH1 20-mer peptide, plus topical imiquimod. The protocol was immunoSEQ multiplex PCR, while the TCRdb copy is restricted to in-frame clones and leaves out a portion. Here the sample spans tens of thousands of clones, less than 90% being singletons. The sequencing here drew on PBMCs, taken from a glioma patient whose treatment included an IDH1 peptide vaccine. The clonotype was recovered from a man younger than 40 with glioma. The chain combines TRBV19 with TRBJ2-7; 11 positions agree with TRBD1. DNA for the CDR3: TGTGCCAGTAGTATCTCCGGGACAGGGGGTGGAGAGCAGTACTTC. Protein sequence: CASSISGTGGGEQYF. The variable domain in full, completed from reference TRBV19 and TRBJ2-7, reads DGGITQSPKYLFRKEGQNVTLSCEQNLNHDAMYWYRQDPGQGLRLIYYSQIVNDFQKGDIAEGYSVSREKKESFPLTVTSAQKNPTAFYLCASSISGTGGGEQYFGPGTRLTVT.